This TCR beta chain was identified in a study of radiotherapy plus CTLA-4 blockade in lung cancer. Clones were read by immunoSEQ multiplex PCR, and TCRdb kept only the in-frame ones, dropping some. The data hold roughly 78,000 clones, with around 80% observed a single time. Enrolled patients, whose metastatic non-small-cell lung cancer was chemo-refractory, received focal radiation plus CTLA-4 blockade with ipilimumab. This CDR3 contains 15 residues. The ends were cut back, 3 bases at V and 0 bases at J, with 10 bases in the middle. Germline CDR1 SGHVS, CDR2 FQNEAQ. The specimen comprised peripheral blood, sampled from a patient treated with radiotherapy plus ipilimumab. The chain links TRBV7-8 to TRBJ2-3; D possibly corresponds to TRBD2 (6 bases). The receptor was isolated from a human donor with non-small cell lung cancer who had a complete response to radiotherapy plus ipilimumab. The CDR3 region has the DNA TGTGCCAGCAGCTTGATGGGGGGTAGCACAGATACGCAGTATTTT. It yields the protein CASSLMGGSTDTQYF.